Listed below are T cell receptor beta chains from one sample, sequenced in a study of T-cell memory formation after mild COVID-19. MiXCR, applied by TCRdb to the 5' RACE reads, yields one record per CDR3 protein. The repertoire has about 170,000 distinct CDR3 sequences, approximately 13% of them found once; the top ten carry approximately 3.4%. The sequenced material came from PBMCs or a T cell subset sorted from them (not recorded which). Receptors originate from a man between 18 and 29 years old who had mild COVID-19 (a few samples of this study predate the infection). Cell type and time point are not known. CDR3s include the opening cysteine and the closing phenylalanine or tryptophan. A D gene is named only where the DNA matches it firmly. Size is omitted from some rows. Given values are once, few, many or a class for expanded clones.

j_gene: TRBJ1-1
abundance: few
d_gene: .
v_gene: TRBV5-1
CDR3aa: CASSQGQTGTEAFF
CDR3nt: TGCGCCAGCAGCCAAGGACAGACTGGCACTGAAGCTTTCTTT

j_gene: TRBJ2-7
abundance: .
d_gene: .
v_gene: TRBV5-1
CDR3aa: CASSPGAPNSYEQYF
CDR3nt: TGCGCCAGCAGCCCGGGGGCCCCGAACTCCTACGAGCAGTACTTC

j_gene: TRBJ1-2
abundance: many
d_gene: TRBD1
v_gene: TRBV12-3/TRBV12-4
CDR3aa: CASSLNDRVEGYTF
CDR3nt: TGTGCCAGCAGTTTAAATGACAGGGTGGAGGGCTACACCTTC

j_gene: TRBJ2-3
abundance: few
d_gene: .
v_gene: TRBV5-1
CDR3aa: CASSLDSGATDTQYF
CDR3nt: TGCGCCAGCAGCTTGGACTCCGGGGCGACAGATACGCAGTATTTT

j_gene: TRBJ1-6
abundance: .
d_gene: .
v_gene: TRBV23-1
CDR3aa: CASSQLPGSKRSNSPLHF
CDR3nt: TGCGCCAGCAGTCAATTACCGGGATCCAAAAGATCTAATTCACCCCTCCACTTT

j_gene: TRBJ1-5
abundance: .
d_gene: .
v_gene: TRBV5-1
CDR3aa: CASSFNGDSNQPQHF
CDR3nt: TGCGCCAGCAGCTTCAACGGAGATAGCAATCAGCCCCAGCATTTT

j_gene: TRBJ1-1
abundance: few
d_gene: .
v_gene: TRBV5-1
CDR3aa: CASREGVNTEAFF
CDR3nt: TGCGCCAGCCGGGAGGGGGTGAACACTGAAGCTTTCTTT

j_gene: TRBJ1-2
abundance: few
d_gene: TRBD1
v_gene: TRBV7-2
CDR3aa: CASSLLQGDGYTF
CDR3nt: TGTGCCAGCAGCTTATTACAGGGGGACGGCTACACCTTC

j_gene: TRBJ2-1
abundance: few
d_gene: .
v_gene: TRBV11-2
CDR3aa: CASSQGGVSYNEQFF
CDR3nt: TGTGCCAGCAGCCAAGGCGGGGTGTCCTACAATGAGCAGTTCTTC

j_gene: TRBJ1-2
abundance: .
d_gene: .
v_gene: TRBV9
CDR3aa: CASSETPDPSYGYTF
CDR3nt: TGTGCCAGCAGCGAAACCCCGGACCCTTCCTATGGCTACACCTTC

j_gene: TRBJ1-6
abundance: few
d_gene: .
v_gene: TRBV18
CDR3aa: CASSPGLQGTSPLHF
CDR3nt: TGTGCCAGCTCACCTGGTTTACAGGGAACATCACCCCTCCACTTT

j_gene: TRBJ2-3
abundance: few
d_gene: .
v_gene: TRBV20-1
CDR3aa: CSARFPPGITQYF
CDR3nt: TGCAGTGCTAGATTCCCACCTGGGATCACGCAGTATTTT

j_gene: TRBJ2-2
abundance: .
d_gene: .
v_gene: TRBV7-7
CDR3aa: CASSFGRNTGELFF
CDR3nt: TGTGCTAGCAGCTTTGGAAGAAACACCGGGGAGCTGTTTTTT

j_gene: TRBJ2-3
abundance: few
d_gene: .
v_gene: TRBV11-1
CDR3aa: CASSFGRPSTDTQYF
CDR3nt: TGTGCCAGCAGCTTCGGGCGGCCTAGCACAGATACGCAGTATTTT

j_gene: TRBJ1-1
abundance: .
d_gene: .
v_gene: TRBV5-1
CDR3aa: CASSPEPNTEAFF
CDR3nt: TGCGCCAGCAGCCCTGAACCGAACACTGAAGCTTTCTTT

j_gene: TRBJ1-2
abundance: few
d_gene: .
v_gene: TRBV14
CDR3aa: CASSQAHGRQVANYGYTF
CDR3nt: TGTGCCAGCAGCCAAGCTCATGGTCGGCAGGTAGCTAACTATGGCTACACCTTC

j_gene: TRBJ2-5
abundance: few
d_gene: TRBD2
v_gene: TRBV28
CDR3aa: CASSSPSGGAKTQYF
CDR3nt: TGTGCCAGCAGTTCACCTAGCGGGGGGGCAAAGACCCAGTACTTC

j_gene: TRBJ1-1
abundance: few
d_gene: TRBD1
v_gene: TRBV20-1
CDR3aa: CSARGQGQEVTEAFF
CDR3nt: TGCAGTGCTAGAGGACAGGGGCAGGAGGTCACTGAAGCTTTCTTT

j_gene: TRBJ1-5
abundance: few
d_gene: .
v_gene: TRBV7-2
CDR3aa: CASSSSRGGNQPQHF
CDR3nt: TGTGCCAGCAGCTCCAGCAGGGGTGGCAATCAGCCCCAGCATTTT

j_gene: TRBJ2-5
abundance: many
d_gene: .
v_gene: TRBV7-9
CDR3aa: CASSYARTLGETQYF
CDR3nt: TGTGCCAGCAGCTACGCCAGAACGCTGGGGGAGACCCAGTACTTC

j_gene: TRBJ1-4
abundance: .
d_gene: TRBD1
v_gene: TRBV4-3
CDR3aa: CASSRDRLNEKLFF
CDR3nt: TGCGCCAGCAGTCGGGACAGGCTTAATGAAAAACTGTTTTTT

j_gene: TRBJ2-5
abundance: .
d_gene: TRBD1
v_gene: TRBV5-1
CDR3aa: CASSHGQARETQYF
CDR3nt: TGCGCCAGCAGCCACGGACAGGCCAGAGAGACCCAGTACTTC

j_gene: TRBJ1-1
abundance: .
d_gene: .
v_gene: TRBV19
CDR3aa: CASSPSNTEAFF
CDR3nt: TGTGCCAGTAGTCCCTCGAACACTGAAGCTTTCTTT